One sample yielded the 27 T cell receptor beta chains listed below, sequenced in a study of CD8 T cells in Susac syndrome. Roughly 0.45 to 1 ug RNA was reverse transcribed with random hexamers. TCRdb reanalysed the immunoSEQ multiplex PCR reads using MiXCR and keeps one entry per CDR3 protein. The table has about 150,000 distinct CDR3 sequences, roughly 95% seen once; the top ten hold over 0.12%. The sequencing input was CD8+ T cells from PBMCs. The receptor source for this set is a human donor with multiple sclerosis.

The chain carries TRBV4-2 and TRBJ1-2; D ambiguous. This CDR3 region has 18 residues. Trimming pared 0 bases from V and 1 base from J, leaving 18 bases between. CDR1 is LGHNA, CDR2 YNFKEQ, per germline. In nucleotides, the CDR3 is TGTGCCAGCAGCCAAGAGGTTTCGAGGCAGACCTTTAACTATGGCTACACCTTC. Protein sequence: CASSQEVSRQTFNYGYTF.

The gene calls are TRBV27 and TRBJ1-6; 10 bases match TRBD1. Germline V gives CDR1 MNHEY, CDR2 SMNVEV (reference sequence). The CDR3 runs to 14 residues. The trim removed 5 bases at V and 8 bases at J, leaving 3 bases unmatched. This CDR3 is CASSPDRGDSPLHF. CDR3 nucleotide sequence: TGTGCCAGCAGTCCGGACAGGGGGGATTCACCCCTCCACTTT.

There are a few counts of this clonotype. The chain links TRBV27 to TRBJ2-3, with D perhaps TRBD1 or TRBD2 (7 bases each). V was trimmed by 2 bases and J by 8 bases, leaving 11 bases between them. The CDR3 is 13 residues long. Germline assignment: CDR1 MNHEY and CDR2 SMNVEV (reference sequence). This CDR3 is CASSLGRGGTQYF. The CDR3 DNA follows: TGTGCCAGCAGTTTAGGCAGGGGGGGTACGCAGTATTTT.

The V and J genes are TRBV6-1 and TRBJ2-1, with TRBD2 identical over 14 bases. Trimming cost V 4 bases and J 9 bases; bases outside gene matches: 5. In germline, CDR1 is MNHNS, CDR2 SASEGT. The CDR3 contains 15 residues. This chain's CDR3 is CASSVRLAGGVEQFF. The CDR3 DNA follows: TGTGCCAGCAGTGTCCGACTAGCGGGGGGGGTTGAGCAGTTCTTC.

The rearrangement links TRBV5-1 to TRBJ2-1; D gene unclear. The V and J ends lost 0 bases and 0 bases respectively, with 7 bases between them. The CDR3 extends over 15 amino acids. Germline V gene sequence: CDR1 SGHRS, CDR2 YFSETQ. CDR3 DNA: TGCGCCAGCAGCTTGGAGATGAGCTCCTACAATGAGCAGTTCTTC. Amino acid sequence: CASSLEMSSYNEQFF.

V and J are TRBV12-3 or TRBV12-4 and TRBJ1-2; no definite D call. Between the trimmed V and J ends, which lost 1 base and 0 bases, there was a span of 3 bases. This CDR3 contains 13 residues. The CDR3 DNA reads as TGTGCCAGCAGTTTAGGGGCTAACTATGGCTACACCTTC. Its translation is CASSLGANYGYTF.

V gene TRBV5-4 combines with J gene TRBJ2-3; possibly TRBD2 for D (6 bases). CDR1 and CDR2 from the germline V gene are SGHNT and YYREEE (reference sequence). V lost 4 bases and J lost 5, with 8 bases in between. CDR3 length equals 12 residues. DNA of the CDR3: TGTGCCAGCAGCCAGGAGGGAGATACGCAGTATTTT. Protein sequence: CASSQEGDTQYF. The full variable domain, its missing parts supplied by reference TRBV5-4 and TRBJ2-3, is ETGVTQSPTHLIKTRGQQVTLRCSSQSGHNTVSWYQQALGQGPQFIFQYYREEENGRGNFPPRFSGLQFPNYSSELNVNALELDDSALYLCASSQEGDTQYFGPGTRLTVL.

The CDR3 sequence: CASSPGEAYEQYF. CDR3 DNA: TGTGCCAGCAGTCCGGGGGAAGCCTACGAGCAGTACTTC. This chain uses TRBV6-5 with TRBJ2-7; perhaps TRBD2 as D (6 bases). In germline, CDR1 is MNHEY, CDR2 SVGAGI. V was pared by 5 bases and J by 2 bases, with 10 bases between. This CDR3 spans 13 amino acids.

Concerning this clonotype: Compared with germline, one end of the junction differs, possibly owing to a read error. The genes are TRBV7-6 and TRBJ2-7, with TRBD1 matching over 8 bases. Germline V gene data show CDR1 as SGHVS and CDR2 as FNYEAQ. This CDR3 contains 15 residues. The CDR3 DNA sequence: TGTGCCAGCAGCTTAGACTTAGGGACAGGCTACGGGCAGTACTTC. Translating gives CASSLDLGTGYGQYF.

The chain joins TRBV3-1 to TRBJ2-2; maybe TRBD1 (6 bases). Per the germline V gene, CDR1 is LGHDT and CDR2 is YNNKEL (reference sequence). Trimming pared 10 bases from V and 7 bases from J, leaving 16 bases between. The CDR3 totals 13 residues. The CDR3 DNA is TGTGCCATTGCCGGGACACGGTACGGGGAGCTGTTTTTT. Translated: CAIAGTRYGELFF. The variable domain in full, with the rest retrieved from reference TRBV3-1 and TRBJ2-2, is DTAVSQTPKYLVTQMGNDKSIKCEQNLGHDTMYWYKQDSKKFLKIMFSYNNKELIINETVPNRFSPKSPDKAHLNLHINSLELGDSAVYFCAIAGTRYGELFFGEGSRLTVL.

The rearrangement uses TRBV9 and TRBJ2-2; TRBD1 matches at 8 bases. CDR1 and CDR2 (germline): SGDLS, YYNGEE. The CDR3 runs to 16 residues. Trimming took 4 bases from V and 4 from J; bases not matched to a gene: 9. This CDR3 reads CASSSEGTGLTGELFF. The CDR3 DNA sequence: TGTGCCAGCAGCTCAGAGGGGACAGGCCTCACCGGGGAGCTGTTTTTT.

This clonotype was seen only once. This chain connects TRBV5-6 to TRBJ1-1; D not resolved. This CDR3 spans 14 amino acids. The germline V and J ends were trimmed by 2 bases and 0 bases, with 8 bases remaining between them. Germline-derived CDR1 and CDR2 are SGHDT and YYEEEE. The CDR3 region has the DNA TGTGCCAGCAGCTTTGGGTTTTTGAACACTGAAGCTTTCTTT. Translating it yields CASSFGFLNTEAFF.

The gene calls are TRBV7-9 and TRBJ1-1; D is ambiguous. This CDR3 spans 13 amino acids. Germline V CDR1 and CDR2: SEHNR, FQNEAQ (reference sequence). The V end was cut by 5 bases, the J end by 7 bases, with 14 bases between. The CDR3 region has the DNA TGTGCCAGCAGCGGTTACGGCGAGGTTGAAGCTTTCTTT. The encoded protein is CASSGYGEVEAFF.

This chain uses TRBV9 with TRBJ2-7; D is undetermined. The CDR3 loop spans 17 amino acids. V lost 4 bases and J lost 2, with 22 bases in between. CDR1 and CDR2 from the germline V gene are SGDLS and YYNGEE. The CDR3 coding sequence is TGTGCCAGCAGCCCAAGCTCTTGGGCTGACGACACCTACGAGCAGTACTTC. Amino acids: CASSPSSWADDTYEQYF.

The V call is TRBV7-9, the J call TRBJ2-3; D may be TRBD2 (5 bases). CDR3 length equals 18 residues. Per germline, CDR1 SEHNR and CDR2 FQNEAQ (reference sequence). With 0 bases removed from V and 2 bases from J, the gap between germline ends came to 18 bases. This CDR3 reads CASSLASLRGTVTDTQYF. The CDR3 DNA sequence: TGTGCCAGCAGCTTAGCGAGCCTTCGGGGAACGGTCACAGATACGCAGTATTTT.

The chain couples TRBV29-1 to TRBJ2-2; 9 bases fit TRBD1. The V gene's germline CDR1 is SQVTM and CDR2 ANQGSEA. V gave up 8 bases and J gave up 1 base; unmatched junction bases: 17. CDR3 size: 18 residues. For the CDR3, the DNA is TGCAGCTCATACTCTGCGGGGACAGGGAGGTTGAACACCGGGGAGCTGTTTTTT. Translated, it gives CSSYSAGTGRLNTGELFF.

The CDR3 DNA follows: TGTGCCAGCAGTTTTGGGACACAATCCTACGAGCAGTACTTC. This encodes CASSFGTQSYEQYF. The chain recombines TRBV27 with TRBJ2-7; perhaps TRBD1 as D (6 bases). CDR1 MNHEY and CDR2 SMNVEV come from the germline V gene (reference sequence). The CDR3 is 14 residues long. The V and J ends lost 3 bases and 1 base respectively, with 10 bases between them.

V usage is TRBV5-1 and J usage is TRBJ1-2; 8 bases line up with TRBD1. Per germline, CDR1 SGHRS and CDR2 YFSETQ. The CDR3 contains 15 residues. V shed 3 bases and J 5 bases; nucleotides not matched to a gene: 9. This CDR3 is CASSSQGASGYGYTF. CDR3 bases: TGCGCCAGCAGCTCGCAGGGGGCTTCAGGTTATGGCTACACCTTC.

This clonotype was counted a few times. DNA for the CDR3: TGTGCCAGCAGTTTAGCGGGATCCTACAATGAGCAGTTCTTC. Translation: CASSLAGSYNEQFF. J is TRBJ2-1 and V is TRBV27; D might be TRBD2 (6 bases). The V end lost 2 bases, the J end lost 1 base, and 6 bases lay between the germline ends. The CDR3 sequence is 14 residues long. The germline CDR1 and CDR2 sequences are MNHEY and SMNVEV (reference sequence).

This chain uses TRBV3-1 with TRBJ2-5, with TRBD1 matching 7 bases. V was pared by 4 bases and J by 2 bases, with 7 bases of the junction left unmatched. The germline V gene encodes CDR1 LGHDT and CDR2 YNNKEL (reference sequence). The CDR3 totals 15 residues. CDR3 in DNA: TGTGCCAGCAGCCCTAGCCTGGGACAGCAAGAGACCCAGTACTTC. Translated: CASSPSLGQQETQYF.

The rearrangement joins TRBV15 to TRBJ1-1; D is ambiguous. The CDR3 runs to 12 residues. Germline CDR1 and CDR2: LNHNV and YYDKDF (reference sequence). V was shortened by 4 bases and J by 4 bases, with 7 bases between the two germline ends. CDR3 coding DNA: TGTGCCACCAGCACGGGGAGCACTGAAGCTTTCTTT. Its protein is CATSTGSTEAFF.

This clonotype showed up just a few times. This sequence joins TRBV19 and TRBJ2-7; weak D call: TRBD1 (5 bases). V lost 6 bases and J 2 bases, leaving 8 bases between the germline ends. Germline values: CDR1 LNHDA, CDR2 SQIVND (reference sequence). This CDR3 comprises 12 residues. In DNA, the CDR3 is TGTGCCAGTAGCCAGGGTACCTACGAGCAGTACTTC. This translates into CASSQGTYEQYF.

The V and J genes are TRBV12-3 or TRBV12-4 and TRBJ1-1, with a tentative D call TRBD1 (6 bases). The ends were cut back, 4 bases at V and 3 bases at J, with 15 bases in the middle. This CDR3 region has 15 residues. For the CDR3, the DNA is TGTGCCAGCAGTTACCCCTCAACAGGGTACACTGAAGCTTTCTTT. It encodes CASSYPSTGYTEAFF.

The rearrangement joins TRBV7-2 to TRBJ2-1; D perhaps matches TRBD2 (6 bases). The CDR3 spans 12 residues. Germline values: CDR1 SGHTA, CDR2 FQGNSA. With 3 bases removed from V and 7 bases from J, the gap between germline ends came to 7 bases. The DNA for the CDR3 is TGTGCCAGCAGCTTCGGGAGAAATGAGCAGTTCTTC. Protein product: CASSFGRNEQFF.

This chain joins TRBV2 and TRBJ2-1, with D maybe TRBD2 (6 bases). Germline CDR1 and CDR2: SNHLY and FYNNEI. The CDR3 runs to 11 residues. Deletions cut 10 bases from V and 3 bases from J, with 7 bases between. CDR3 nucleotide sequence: TGTGCCATCGGGGGCTACAATGAGCAGTTCTTC. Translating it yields CAIGGYNEQFF. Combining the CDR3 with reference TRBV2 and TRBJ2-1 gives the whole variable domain EPEVTQTPSHQVTQMGQEVILRCVPISNHLYFYWYRQILGQKVEFLVSFYNNEISEKSEIFDDQFSVERPDGSNFTLKIRSTKLEDSAMYFCAIGGYNEQFFGPGTRLTVL.

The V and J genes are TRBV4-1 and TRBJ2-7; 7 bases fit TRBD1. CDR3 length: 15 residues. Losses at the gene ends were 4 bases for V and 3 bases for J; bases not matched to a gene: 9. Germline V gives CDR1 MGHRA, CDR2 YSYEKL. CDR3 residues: CASSPQPGQIYEQYV. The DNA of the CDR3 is TGCGCCAGCAGCCCCCAGCCGGGACAGATCTACGAGCAGTACGTC.

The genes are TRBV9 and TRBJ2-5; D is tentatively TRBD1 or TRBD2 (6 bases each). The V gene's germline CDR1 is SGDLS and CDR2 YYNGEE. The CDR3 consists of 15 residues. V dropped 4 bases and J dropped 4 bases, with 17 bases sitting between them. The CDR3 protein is CASSPSGGRGETQYF. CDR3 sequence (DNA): TGTGCCAGCAGCCCCAGTGGGGGGCGGGGAGAGACCCAGTACTTC.